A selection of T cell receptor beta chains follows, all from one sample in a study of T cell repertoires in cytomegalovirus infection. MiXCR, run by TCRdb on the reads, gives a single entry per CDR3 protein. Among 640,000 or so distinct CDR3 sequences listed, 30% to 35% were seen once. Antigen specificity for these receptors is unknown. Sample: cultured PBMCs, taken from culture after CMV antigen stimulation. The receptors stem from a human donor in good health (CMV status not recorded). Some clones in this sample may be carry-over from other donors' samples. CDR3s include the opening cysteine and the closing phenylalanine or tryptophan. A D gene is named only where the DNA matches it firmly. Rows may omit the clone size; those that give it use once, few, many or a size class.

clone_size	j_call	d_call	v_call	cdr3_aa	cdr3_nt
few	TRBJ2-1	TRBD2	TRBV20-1	CSAETTSGGANEQFF	TGCAGTGCCGAAACAACTAGCGGGGGGGCTAATGAGCAGTTCTTC
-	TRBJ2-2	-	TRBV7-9	CASSLRGISTGELFF	TGTGCCAGCAGCTTGAGAGGGATTTCGACCGGGGAGCTGTTTTTT
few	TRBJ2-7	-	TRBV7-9	CASSLTFGQLLSYEQYF	TGTGCCAGCAGCTTAACGTTCGGACAGCTGCTTTCCTACGAGCAGTACTTC
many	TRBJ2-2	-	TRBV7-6	CASSFSNTGELFF	TGTGCCAGCAGCTTTAGTAACACCGGGGAGCTGTTTTTT
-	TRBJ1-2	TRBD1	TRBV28	CASSDGQGYGYTF	TGTGCCAGCAGCGACGGACAGGGCTATGGCTACACCTTC
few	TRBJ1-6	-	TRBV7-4	CASPGNWNSPLHF	TGTGCCAGCCCAGGCAATTGGAATTCACCCCTCCACTTT
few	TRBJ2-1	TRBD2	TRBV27	CASTFGLAGNEQFF	TGTGCCAGCACCTTCGGACTAGCGGGGAATGAGCAGTTCTTC
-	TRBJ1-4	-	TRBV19	CASRKGTALNEKLFF	TGTGCCAGTAGAAAAGGGACCGCACTTAATGAAAAACTGTTTTTT
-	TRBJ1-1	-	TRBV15	CATSREKNTEAFF	TGTGCCACCAGCAGAGAAAAGAACACTGAAGCTTTCTTT
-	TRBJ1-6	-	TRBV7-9	CASIGTVKSPLHF	TGTGCCAGTATAGGGACCGTAAAATCACCCCTCCACTTT
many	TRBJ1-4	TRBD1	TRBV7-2	CASSQGARSNEKLFF	TGTGCCAGCAGCCAGGGGGCGCGATCTAATGAAAAACTGTTTTTT
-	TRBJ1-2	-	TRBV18	CASLDSRYGYTF	TGTGCCAGCCTGGACAGCCGCTATGGCTACACCTTC
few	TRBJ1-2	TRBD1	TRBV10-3	CAISEGTGGSYGYTF	TGTGCCATCAGTGAGGGGACAGGGGGGAGCTATGGCTACACCTTC
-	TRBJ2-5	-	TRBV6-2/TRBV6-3	CASSFTSQETQYF	TGTGCCAGCAGTTTCACTAGCCAAGAGACCCAGTACTTC
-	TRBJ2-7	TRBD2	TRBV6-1	CASSAPLAGAYEQYF	TGTGCCAGCAGTGCCCCTCTAGCGGGAGCCTACGAGCAGTACTTC
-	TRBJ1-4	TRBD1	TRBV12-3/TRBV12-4	CASSPLQGLEEKLFF	TGTGCCAGCTCCCCCCTACAGGGGTTAGAGGAAAAACTGTTTTTT
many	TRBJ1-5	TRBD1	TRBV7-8	CASSPTGDTYQPQHF	TGTGCCAGCAGCCCAACAGGGGATACTTATCAGCCCCAGCATTTT
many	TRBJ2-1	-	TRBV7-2	CASSLTGTPSYNEQFF	TGTGCCAGCAGCTTAACCGGGACTCCTTCCTACAATGAGCAGTTCTTC
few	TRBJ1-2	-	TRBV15	CATSRGDGPYGYTF	TGTGCCACCAGCAGAGGGGACGGCCCCTATGGCTACACCTTC
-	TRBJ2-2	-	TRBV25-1	CASATGELFF	TGTGCCAGCGCCACCGGGGAGCTGTTTTTT
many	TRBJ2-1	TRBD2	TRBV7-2	CATQGSGGGHEQFF	TGTGCCACCCAAGGTAGCGGGGGGGGGCATGAGCAGTTCTTC